This TCR beta chain was recovered during a study of T cells in Graves' hyperthyroidism and ophthalmopathy. Amplified regions were TCR beta CDR3 sequences from RNA transcripts. The HTBI primer set served for first-round RT-PCR of the TCR CDR3. One entry per CDR3 protein results from TCRdb running MiXCR on the multiplex PCR reads. The sample has over 450,000 distinct CDR3 sequences; under 20% are singletons. CDR1 is SNHLY and CDR2 is FYNNEI in the germline V gene. Trimming took 5 bases from V and 8 from J; bases not matched to a gene: 7. The CDR3 is made up of 13 amino acids. The chain has TRBV2 and TRBJ1-2, with 8 bases identical to TRBD1. This clonotype originated in a woman in her late teens or twenties with Graves' ophthalmopathy. Source material: blood. In DNA, the CDR3 is TGTGCCAGCAGTAAGGACAGGGTCGGGGGCTACACCTTC. Translating it yields CASSKDRVGGYTF.